A selection of T cell receptor beta chains follows, all from one sample in a study of monozygotic twins with inflammatory bowel disease. Using the 5' RACE reads, TCRdb records one entry per CDR3 protein without DNA. This sample's table reports 200,000 to 250,000 distinct CDR3 sequences. The specimen was blood. These TCRs come from a human donor with ulcerative colitis or Crohn's disease, or a healthy co-twin of an affected twin (not recorded which). Both conserved end residues are part of each CDR3.

>TRBJ1-5|TRBV19
CASKWGSNQPQHF
>TRBJ1-6|TRBV30
CAWRRSEGPLHF
>TRBJ1-2|TRBV4-3
CASSQERETNYGYTF
>TRBJ2-2|TRBV7-3
CASSSGMGRTGELFF
>TRBJ1-5|TRBV4-1
CASSRTRGDQPQHF
>TRBJ2-7|TRBV6-6
CASTKTRGTYEQYF
>TRBJ1-1|TRBV7-9
CASSLGGDWSEAFF
>TRBJ2-1|TRBV20-1
CSARGEGGGTYNEQFF
>TRBJ2-1|TRBV4-2
CASRPMDGEQFF
>TRBJ2-4|TRBV30
CAWTTRSRAKNIQYF
>TRBJ2-4|TRBV7-9
CASSLEAGVGNIQYF
>TRBJ2-5|TRBV4-1
CASSRRDRETQYF
>TRBJ2-3|TRBV4-3
CASSPGTSGPHSTDTQYF
>TRBJ2-1|TRBV10-3
CAINQNSRGSYNEQFF
>TRBJ2-1|TRBV15
CATSLTGGVEQFF
>TRBJ2-7|TRBV5-4
CASSFLGDYEQYF
>TRBJ2-1|TRBV20-1
CSARIRDRGLRNEQFF
>TRBJ1-2|TRBV10-3
CASRQVTGAGGYTF
>TRBJ2-1|TRBV7-3
CASSPDSRMKQFF
>TRBJ1-1|TRBV7-2
CASSLEGHTEAFF
>TRBJ2-1|TRBV18
CASSPTGEGYNEQFF
>TRBJ1-2|TRBV19
CASSSPSPGRGFNGYTF
>TRBJ2-3|TRBV29-1
CSVDLLGTSGLTDTQYF
>TRBJ2-3|TRBV7-2
CASSPGGRGRADTQYF
>TRBJ2-1|TRBV5-1
CASSGLAGGPGEQFF
>TRBJ2-1|TRBV12-3/TRBV12-4
CASSSGFSYNEQFF
>TRBJ1-4|TRBV12-3/TRBV12-4
CASSHTGPNEKLFF
>TRBJ2-5|TRBV7-2
CASSLVTVGETQYF
>TRBJ1-1|TRBV5-1
CASGRGGVTEAFF
>TRBJ1-6|TRBV7-9
CASSMSPDHNSPLHF
>TRBJ2-3|TRBV6-1
CASSLGGATTDTQYF
>TRBJ1-5|TRBV3-1
CASSPGRWGLDQPQHF
>TRBJ1-2|TRBV20-1
CSANMGTGIYGYTF
>TRBJ2-2|TRBV27
CASSFQHANTGELFF
>TRBJ1-2|TRBV6-1
CASTALDNYGYTF
>TRBJ2-6|TRBV7-3
CASSLWRSGANVLTF